This T cell receptor (beta chain) was recovered during a study of shared clonotypes between healthy human individuals. Overall study context: Researchers drew samples from a couple of women and a few men aged 18 to 49.

Deep-level assay runs were performed. Original analysis: As immunoSEQ supplied junction-only sequences (without quality scores), filtering differed. Clones were read by immunoSEQ multiplex PCR, and TCRdb kept only the in-frame ones, dropping some. Clonal size and the V and J genes are those of that table, whereas D and trimming came from the DNA. The sample contains hundreds of thousands of clones, more than 75% of which appear only once. For unsorted samples, genomic DNA was extracted from roughly 95 million PBMCs. The sample comprised PBMCs. The sequence was obtained from a woman in her forties in good health. Some clones in this sample may be carry-over from other donors' samples.

CDR3 residues: CASSLSTSADTQYF. In DNA form, the CDR3 reads TGTGCCAGCAGCTTATCAACCTCGGCAGATACGCAGTATTTT. The chain employs TRBV7-9 and TRBJ2-3; D is unresolved. V lost 2 bases and J lost 4, with 10 bases in between. Germline V gives CDR1 SEHNR, CDR2 FQNEAQ (reference sequence). CDR3 size: 14 residues.